A selection of T cell receptor beta chains follows, all from one sample in a study of blood T cell repertoires in COVID-19. Clones were sequenced by immunoSEQ multiplex PCR, and TCRdb holds only the in-frame ones, with some missing. The sample contains 150,000 to 200,000 clones, about 87% of which appear only once. The sequenced material came from peripheral blood. The receptors derive from a man aged 40-50 years with active or convalescent COVID-19. CDR3s include the opening cysteine and the closing phenylalanine or tryptophan. The D gene is left open where the match is weak. A clone size is listed for some rows: how often the clone was seen (once, few, many), or a class if it is expanded.

J,size,V,D,DNA,CDR3
TRBJ1-2,-,TRBV30,-,TGTGCCTGGACCCAAGGGGGGGTGCATGGCTACACCTTC,CAWTQGGVHGYTF
TRBJ1-2,-,TRBV19,TRBD1,TGTGCCAGTAGAGGGAGCGGACAGGGTGGCTACACCTTC,CASRGSGQGGYTF
TRBJ2-3,-,TRBV9,TRBD2,TGTGCCAGCAGCGCGTGGACTAGCGGGGACCCAGATACGCAGTATTTT,CASSAWTSGDPDTQYF
TRBJ2-1,-,TRBV7-9,-,TGTGCCAGCAGCTCAAACCCCGCGCTAGCCATCTACAATGAGCAGTTCTTC,CASSSNPALAIYNEQFF
TRBJ1-6,-,TRBV4-3,TRBD1,TGCGCCAGCAGCCAAGAGCCTGGGACAGGCGGGTCACCCCTCCACTTT,CASSQEPGTGGSPLHF
TRBJ2-2,-,TRBV10-1,-,TGCGCCAGCAGTACCTCGACAGCGAACACCGGGGAGCTGTTTTTT,CASSTSTANTGELFF
TRBJ2-7,-,TRBV30,TRBD1,TGTGCCTGGAGTGCGGACAGGGACCAGCAGTACTTC,CAWSADRDQQYF
TRBJ1-2,-,TRBV6-5,-,TGTGCCAGCAGCATCACGACAGGAGCTAACTATGGCTACACCTTC,CASSITTGANYGYTF
TRBJ1-5,once,TRBV7-9,-,TGTGCCAGCAGCTCCACAGGGTCCATCAACAATCAGCCCCAGCATTTT,CASSSTGSINNQPQHF
TRBJ1-1,-,TRBV6-5,-,TGTGCCAGCTGGGGGACATCAGCTTTCTTT,CASWGTSAFF
TRBJ1-5,-,TRBV6-5,-,TGTGCCAGCTCGGGTCCCAATCAGCCCCAGCATTTT,CASSGPNQPQHF
TRBJ2-1,-,TRBV4-3,TRBD1,TGCGCCAGCAGTCTCAGGGGGAGCGATGAGCAGTTCTTC,CASSLRGSDEQFF
TRBJ2-7,-,TRBV9,-,TGTGCCAGCAGCTCGTCCAGGGCAGGCGAGCAGTACTTC,CASSSSRAGEQYF
TRBJ1-2,-,TRBV5-6,-,TGTGCCAGCAGCCCAGTCAGGGGAAACTATGGCTACACCTTC,CASSPVRGNYGYTF
TRBJ2-2,-,TRBV5-1,TRBD1,TGCGCCAGCAGGCTTCAGGGGGCGAACACCGGGGAGCTGTTTTTT,CASRLQGANTGELFF
TRBJ1-6,many,TRBV13,-,TGTGCCAGCAGCTTAGGGGGTGGGGCCCCTATCTCACCCCTCCACTTT,CASSLGGGAPISPLHF
TRBJ1-2,few,TRBV5-1,-,TGCGCCAGCAGCTTGACATCCAACAACTATGGCTACACCTTC,CASSLTSNNYGYTF
TRBJ2-2,-,TRBV7-9,TRBD1,TGTGCCAGCAGCTATCAGGGACAGACGAACACCGGGGAGCTGTTTTTT,CASSYQGQTNTGELFF
TRBJ1-3,once,TRBV7-9,-,TGTGCCAGCAGCTTAGCGGGGAGGACGGACTCTGGAAACACCATATATTTT,CASSLAGRTDSGNTIYF
TRBJ1-5,once,TRBV4-1,-,TGCGCCAGCAGCCAAGAGGGAGGGGGCAATCAGCCCCAGCATTTT,CASSQEGGGNQPQHF
TRBJ1-6,-,TRBV19,-,TGTGCCAGTACCCCGGACAGCCTGGTTAATTCACCCCTCCACTTT,CASTPDSLVNSPLHF
TRBJ1-2,-,TRBV2,TRBD1,TGTGCCAGCAGTGGGACAGGGTGGGTCTATGGCTACACCTTC,CASSGTGWVYGYTF
TRBJ1-2,-,TRBV6-5,TRBD1,TGTGCCAGCAGTCCGCGGGACAGCTATGGCTACACCTTC,CASSPRDSYGYTF
TRBJ1-1,-,TRBV10-2,TRBD1,TGCGCCAGCAGTGGAACTGTTGAAGGGGGCTACGAAGCTTTCTTT,CASSGTVEGGYEAFF
TRBJ1-1,-,TRBV30,-,TGTGCCTGGAGTGTACAGTTGAACACTGAAGCTTTCTTT,CAWSVQLNTEAFF
TRBJ1-5,-,TRBV25-1,-,TGTGCCAGCAGCCCTACAGGATTCAGCAATCAGCCCCAGCATTTT,CASSPTGFSNQPQHF
TRBJ2-2,few,TRBV11-3,-,TGTGCCAGCAGCCCATCCTACGTCGGGGAGCTGTTTTTT,CASSPSYVGELFF
TRBJ2-3,-,TRBV6-2/TRBV6-3,-,TGTGCCAGCAGTTACTCTTCAGGGATGGATACGCAGTATTTT,CASSYSSGMDTQYF
TRBJ2-5,-,TRBV6-2/TRBV6-3,TRBD2,TGTGCCAGCAGTTACCCGGCTAGCGGGGGGGCCGGAGGAGAGACCCAGTACTTC,CASSYPASGGAGGETQYF
TRBJ1-2,-,TRBV4-1,TRBD1,TGCGCCAGCAGCCAAGGACAGGGTGGCATCTATGGCTACACCTTC,CASSQGQGGIYGYTF
TRBJ1-2,-,TRBV27,-,TGTGCCAGCACCTCCTGGGGCAACTATGGCTACACCTTC,CASTSWGNYGYTF
TRBJ1-5,-,TRBV4-1,TRBD1,TGCGCCAGCAGCCAAGAAGGGGGACAGGGGATTAATCAGCCCCAGCATTTT,CASSQEGGQGINQPQHF
TRBJ1-2,-,TRBV5-6,-,TGTGCCAGCAGTAGAGAAACTAACTATGGCTACACCTTC,CASSRETNYGYTF
TRBJ2-7,-,TRBV5-8,-,TGTGCCAGCAGCTTGTGGCAGATTTACGAGCAGTACTTC,CASSLWQIYEQYF
TRBJ1-5,-,TRBV18,-,TGTGCCAGCTCACCGTACTCTAGCAATCAGCCCCAGCATTTT,CASSPYSSNQPQHF
TRBJ2-1,-,TRBV13,TRBD2,TGTGCCAGCAGCCAAACTAGCGGCCCTCAGTTCTTC,CASSQTSGPQFF
TRBJ2-1,-,TRBV19,TRBD2,TGTGCCAGTAGGCCTGGCGGGGGGGCGAATGAGCAGTTCTTC,CASRPGGGANEQFF
TRBJ2-7,-,TRBV28,-,TGTGCCAGCAGGGTTACAGGTTACTCCTACGAGCAGTACTTC,CASRVTGYSYEQYF
TRBJ2-5,-,TRBV2,-,TGTGCCAGCAAGACCACTAGAACGGAAGAGACCCAGTACTTC,CASKTTRTEETQYF
TRBJ1-5,-,TRBV18,-,TGTGCCAGCTCAGCAAACCAGGGGAGAGGCAATCAGCCCCAGCATTTT,CASSANQGRGNQPQHF
TRBJ1-2,-,TRBV29-1,-,TGCAGCGTTGAGGGGGGATGGGGCTATGGCTACACCTTC,CSVEGGWGYGYTF
TRBJ1-4,-,TRBV18,TRBD1,TGTGCCAGCTCACCTCGGGACAGTAATGAAAAACTGTTTTTT,CASSPRDSNEKLFF